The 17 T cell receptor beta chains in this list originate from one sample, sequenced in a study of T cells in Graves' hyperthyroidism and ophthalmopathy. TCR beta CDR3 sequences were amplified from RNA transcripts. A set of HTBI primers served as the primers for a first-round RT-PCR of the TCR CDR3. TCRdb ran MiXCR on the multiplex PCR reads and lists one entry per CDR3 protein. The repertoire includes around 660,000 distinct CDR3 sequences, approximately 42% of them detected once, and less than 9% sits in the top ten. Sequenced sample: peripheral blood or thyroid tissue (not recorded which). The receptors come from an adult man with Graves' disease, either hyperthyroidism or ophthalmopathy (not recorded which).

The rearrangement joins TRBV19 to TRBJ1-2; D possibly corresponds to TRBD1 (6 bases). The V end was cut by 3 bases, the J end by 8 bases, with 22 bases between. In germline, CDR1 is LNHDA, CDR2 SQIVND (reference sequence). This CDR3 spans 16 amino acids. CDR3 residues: CASSMRNRGGRSGYTF. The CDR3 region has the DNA TGTGCCAGTAGTATGAGAAATCGGGGGGGCCGGAGCGGCTACACCTTC.

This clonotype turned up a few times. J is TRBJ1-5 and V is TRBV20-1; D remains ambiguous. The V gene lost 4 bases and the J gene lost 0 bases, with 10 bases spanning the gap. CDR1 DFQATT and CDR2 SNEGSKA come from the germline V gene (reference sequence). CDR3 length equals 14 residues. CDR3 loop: CSAKTGGSNQPQHF. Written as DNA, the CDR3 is TGCAGTGCTAAAACGGGTGGTAGCAATCAGCCCCAGCATTTT.

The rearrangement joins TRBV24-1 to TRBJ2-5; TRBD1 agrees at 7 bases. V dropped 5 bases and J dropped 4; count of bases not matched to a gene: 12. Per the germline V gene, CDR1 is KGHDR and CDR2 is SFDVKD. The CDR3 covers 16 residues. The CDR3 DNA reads TGTGCCACCAGTGGTTTTGGGGACAGTACAGGAGAGACCCAGTACTTC. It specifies CATSGFGDSTGETQYF.

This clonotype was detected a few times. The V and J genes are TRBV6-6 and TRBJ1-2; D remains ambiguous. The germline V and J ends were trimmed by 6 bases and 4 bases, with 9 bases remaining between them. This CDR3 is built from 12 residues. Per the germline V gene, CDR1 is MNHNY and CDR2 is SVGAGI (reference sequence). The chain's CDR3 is CASSRMSYGYTF. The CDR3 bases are TGTGCCAGCAGCCGCATGAGCTATGGCTACACCTTC.

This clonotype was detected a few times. The CDR3 sequence: CASSRPSGRTEAFF. The CDR3 DNA follows: TGTGCCAGCAGCCGCCCGTCAGGGCGGACTGAAGCTTTCTTT. The chain has TRBV7-9 and TRBJ1-1; D is possibly TRBD1 (5 bases). CDR3 size: 14 residues. With 5 bases removed from V and 5 bases from J, the gap between germline ends came to 15 bases. CDR1 is SEHNR and CDR2 is FQNEAQ in the germline V gene (reference sequence).

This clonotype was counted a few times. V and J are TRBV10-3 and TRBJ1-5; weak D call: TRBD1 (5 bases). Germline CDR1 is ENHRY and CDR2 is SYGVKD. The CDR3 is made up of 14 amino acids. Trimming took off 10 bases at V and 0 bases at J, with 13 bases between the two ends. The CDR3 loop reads CASGLGVSNQPQHF. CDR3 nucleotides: TGTGCCAGCGGCCTAGGGGTTAGCAATCAGCCCCAGCATTTT.

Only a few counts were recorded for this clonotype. In DNA form, the CDR3 reads TGCAGTGCTACCCGGACAGCTAATGAAAAACTGTTTTTT. It encodes CSATRTANEKLFF. This chain links TRBV20-1 with TRBJ1-4; TRBD1 might be the D (6 bases). V gave up 4 bases and J gave up 3 bases, with 9 bases separating them. The CDR3 contains 13 residues. Germline V lookup: CDR1 DFQATT, CDR2 SNEGSKA (reference sequence).

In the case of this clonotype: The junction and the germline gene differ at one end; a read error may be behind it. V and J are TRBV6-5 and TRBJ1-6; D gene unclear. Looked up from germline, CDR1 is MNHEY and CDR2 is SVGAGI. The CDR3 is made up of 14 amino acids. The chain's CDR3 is CAISYTPNGSPLHF. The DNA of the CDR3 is TGTGCCATCAGTTACACACCTAACGGTTCACCCCTCCACTTT.

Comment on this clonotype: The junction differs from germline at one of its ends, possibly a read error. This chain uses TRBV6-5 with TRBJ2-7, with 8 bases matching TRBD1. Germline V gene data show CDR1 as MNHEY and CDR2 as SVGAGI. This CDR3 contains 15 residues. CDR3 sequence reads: CASSYQDRATYEQCF. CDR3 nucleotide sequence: TGTGCCAGCAGTTACCAGGACAGGGCAACCTACGAGCAGTGCTTC.

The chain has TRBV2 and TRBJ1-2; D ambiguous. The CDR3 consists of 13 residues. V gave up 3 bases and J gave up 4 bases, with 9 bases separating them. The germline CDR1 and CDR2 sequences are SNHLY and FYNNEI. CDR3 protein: CASSDRYSYGYTF. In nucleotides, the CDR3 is TGTGCCAGCAGTGATCGTTATAGCTATGGCTACACCTTC.

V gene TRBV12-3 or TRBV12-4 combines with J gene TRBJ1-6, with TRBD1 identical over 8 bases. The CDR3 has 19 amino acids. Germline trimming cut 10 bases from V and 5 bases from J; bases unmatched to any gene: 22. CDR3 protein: CAIPTGNRPDRGDNSPLHF. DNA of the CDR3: TGTGCCATCCCAACCGGGAACCGTCCCGACAGGGGCGATAATTCACCCCTCCACTTT.

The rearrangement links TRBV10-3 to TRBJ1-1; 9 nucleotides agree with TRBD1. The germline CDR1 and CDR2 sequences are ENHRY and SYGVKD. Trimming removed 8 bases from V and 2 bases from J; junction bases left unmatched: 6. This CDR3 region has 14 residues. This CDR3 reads CAIASTGGNTEAFF. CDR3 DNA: TGTGCCATCGCCTCGACAGGGGGAAACACTGAAGCTTTCTTT.

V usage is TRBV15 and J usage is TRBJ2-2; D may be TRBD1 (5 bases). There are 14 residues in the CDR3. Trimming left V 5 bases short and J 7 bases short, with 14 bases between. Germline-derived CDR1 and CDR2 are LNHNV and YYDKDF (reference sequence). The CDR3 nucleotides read TGTGCCACCAGCTCGAAGGGGAAGAGCGGGGAGCTGTTTTTT. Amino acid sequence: CATSSKGKSGELFF.

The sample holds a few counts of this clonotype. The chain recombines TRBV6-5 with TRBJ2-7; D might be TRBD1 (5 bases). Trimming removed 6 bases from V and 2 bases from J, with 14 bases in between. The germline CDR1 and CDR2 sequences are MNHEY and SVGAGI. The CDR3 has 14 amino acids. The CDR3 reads CASRSGAGPYEQYF. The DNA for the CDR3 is TGTGCCAGCAGGTCAGGTGCAGGGCCCTACGAGCAGTACTTC.

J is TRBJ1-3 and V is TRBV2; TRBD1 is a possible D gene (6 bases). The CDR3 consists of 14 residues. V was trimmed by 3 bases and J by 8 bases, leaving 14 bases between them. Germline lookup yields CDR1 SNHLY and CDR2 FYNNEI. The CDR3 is CASSEEAGVYTIYF. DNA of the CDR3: TGTGCCAGCAGTGAGGAGGCAGGGGTTTACACCATATATTTT.

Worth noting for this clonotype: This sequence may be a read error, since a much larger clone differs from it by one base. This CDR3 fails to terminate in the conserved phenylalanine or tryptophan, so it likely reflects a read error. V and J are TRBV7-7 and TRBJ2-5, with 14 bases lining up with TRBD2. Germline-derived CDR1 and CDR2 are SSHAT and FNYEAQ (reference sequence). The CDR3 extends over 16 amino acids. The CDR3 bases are TGTGCTAGCAGCTCGGGACTAGCGGGGGACCAAGAGACCCAGTACCTC. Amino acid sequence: CASSSGLAGDQETQYL.

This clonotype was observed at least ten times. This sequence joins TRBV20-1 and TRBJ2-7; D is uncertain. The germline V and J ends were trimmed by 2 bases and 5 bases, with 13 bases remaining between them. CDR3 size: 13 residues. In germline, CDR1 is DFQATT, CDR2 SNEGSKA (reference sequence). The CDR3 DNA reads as TGCAGTGCTAGACTTCCTACGGCGGACGAGCAGTACTTC. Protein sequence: CSARLPTADEQYF.